The 23 T cell receptor beta chains listed next were all sequenced from one sample in a study of blood T cells in healthy people across ages. Combining a sample-barcoded 5' primer with a J-beta primer mix, a second PCR ran for roughly 6 to 11 cycles. In TCRdb, the 5' RACE reads were re-called with MiXCR into one record per CDR3 protein. The repertoire includes hundreds of thousands of distinct CDR3 sequences, less than 70% of them detected once, and 41% sits in the top ten. Sequenced input: blood. Receptors originate from an elderly man in good health.

The V call is TRBV3-1, the J call TRBJ2-5; 7 nucleotides line up with TRBD2. From germline, CDR1 is LGHDT and CDR2 YNNKEL (reference sequence). V shed 8 bases and J 11 bases; nucleotides not matched to a gene: 11. CDR3 length equals 12 residues. The CDR3: CASGRRGREQYF. The CDR3 DNA reads TGTGCCAGCGGCCGGCGGGGGAGAGAGCAGTACTTC.

Points on this clonotype: An end of the junction does not agree with germline; a read error may underlie this. The chain combines TRBV4-1 with TRBJ2-7, with D tentatively TRBD1 or TRBD2 (5 bases each). CDR3 length: 12 residues. Germline CDR1 reads MGHRA; CDR2 reads YSYEKL. DNA of the CDR3: TGCGCCAGCAGCCAAGGACAGCTCGAGCGGTTCTTC. Encoded protein: CASSQGQLERFF.

This clonotype was detected a few times. V usage is TRBV7-2 and J usage is TRBJ2-1; TRBD2 agrees at 8 bases. V lost 0 bases to trimming and J lost 7 bases; unmatched junction nucleotides: 8. The CDR3 totals 16 residues. Germline CDR1 reads SGHTA; CDR2 reads FQGNSA. This chain's CDR3 is CASSLARSGGRNEQFF. The CDR3 DNA reads TGTGCCAGCAGCTTAGCGCGCAGCGGGGGACGGAATGAGCAGTTCTTC. The variable domain in full, with the rest retrieved from reference TRBV7-2 and TRBJ2-1, is GAGVSQSPSNKVTEKGKDVELRCDPISGHTALYWYRQSLGQGLEFLIYFQGNSAPDKSGLPSDRFSAERTGGSVSTLTIQRTQQEDSAVYLCASSLARSGGRNEQFFGPGTRLTVL.

J is TRBJ2-7 and V is TRBV7-9, with 12 positions matching TRBD1. The CDR3 contains 16 residues. Germline CDR1 SEHNR, CDR2 FQNEAQ (reference sequence). Trimming removed 0 bases from V and 5 bases from J; junction bases left unmatched: 5. CDR3 DNA sequence: TGTGCCAGCAGCTTAGCGTTGGGACAGGGGGCCCACGAGCAGTACTTC. Translation: CASSLALGQGAHEQYF.

V gene TRBV29-1 combines with J gene TRBJ2-1; the match to TRBD1 covers 8 bases. The CDR3 spans 14 residues. V was clipped by 2 bases and J by 8 bases; unmatched bases: 8. Germline CDR1 is SQVTM and CDR2 is ANQGSEA. The CDR3 nucleotides read TGCAGCGTTGAACACCGACAGGGGTCGCATGAGCAGTTCTTC. Translating it yields CSVEHRQGSHEQFF.

CDR3 in amino acids: CASSPDRGGEKLFF. Written as DNA, the CDR3 is TGTGCCAGCAGCCCGGACAGGGGCGGTGAAAAACTGTTTTTT. This chain links TRBV7-9 with TRBJ1-4, with TRBD1 matching over 9 bases. The CDR3 length is 14 residues. With V trimmed by 5 bases and J by 7 bases, 5 bases remained unmatched. Germline lookup yields CDR1 SEHNR and CDR2 FQNEAQ (reference sequence).

This chain uses TRBV5-1 with TRBJ2-7, with 7 bases matching TRBD1. The DNA end favors TRBJ2-5, so the J call may be wrong. The germline V gene has CDR1 SGHRS and CDR2 YFSETQ. The CDR3 is 14 residues long. CDR3: CASSLFRGRETQYF. The CDR3 nucleotides read TGCGCCAGCAGCTTGTTCAGGGGGAGAGAGACCCAGTACTTC.

V gene TRBV9 combines with J gene TRBJ1-2; D gene ambiguous. V lost 3 bases, J lost 9 bases, and 15 bases lay in between. The CDR3 has 13 residues. CDR1 and CDR2 from the germline V gene are SGDLS and YYNGEE. Written as DNA, the CDR3 is TGTGCCAGCAGCGCCGGGCCCTTAAATAGCTACACCTTC. Residues: CASSAGPLNSYTF.

This clonotype was observed a handful of times. The chain is built from TRBV10-3 and TRBJ2-1; D is unclear. Germline lookup yields CDR1 ENHRY and CDR2 SYGVKD. The CDR3 is 12 amino acids. V lost 2 bases, J lost 9 bases, and 8 bases lay in between. CDR3 sequence: CAISEEDVEQFF. The CDR3 region has the DNA TGTGCCATCAGTGAGGAGGATGTTGAGCAGTTCTTC.

J is TRBJ2-7 and V is TRBV28; a possible D gene is TRBD2 (5 bases). CDR1 MDHEN and CDR2 SYDVKM come from the germline V gene. This CDR3 has 16 amino acids. Trimming cost V 3 bases and J 0 bases, with 15 bases left between them. The CDR3 region has the DNA TGTGCCAGCAGTTTCCTTCCAGCGGCAGACTCCTACGAGCAGTACTTC. This gives the protein CASSFLPAADSYEQYF. Using reference TRBV28 and TRBJ2-7 for the parts outside the CDR3, the full variable domain is DVKVTQSSRYLVKRTGEKVFLECVQDMDHENMFWYRQDPGLGLRLIYFSYDVKMKEKGDIPEGYSVSREKKERFSLILESASTNQTSMYLCASSFLPAADSYEQYFGPGTRLTVT.

The chain links TRBV13 to TRBJ2-5, with 9 bases that match TRBD2. V trimming: 5 bases; J trimming: 2 bases; junction bases outside the gene matches: 9. Per germline, CDR1 PRHDT and CDR2 FYEKMQ (reference sequence). The CDR3 contains 16 residues. The CDR3 here is CASSPRASGTQETQYF. The CDR3 bases are TGTGCCAGCAGCCCCCGTGCTAGCGGGACGCAAGAGACCCAGTACTTC.

The chain recombines TRBV12-3 or TRBV12-4 with TRBJ1-5; D not resolved. V lost 3 bases to trimming and J lost 0 bases, with 15 bases between them. This CDR3 spans 17 amino acids. DNA of the CDR3: TGTGCCAGCAGTTTCGGTAGGGCCGCTTATAGCAATCAGCCCCAGCATTTT. Its translation: CASSFGRAAYSNQPQHF.

This clonotype was counted only a few times. The chain employs TRBV12-3 or TRBV12-4 and TRBJ2-7; D is possibly TRBD1 or TRBD2 (6 bases each). V lost 5 bases to trimming and J lost 6 bases, with 14 bases between them. The CDR3 is made up of 13 amino acids. The chain's CDR3 is CASSPWRGAEQYF. The CDR3 coding sequence is TGTGCCAGCAGTCCCTGGAGGGGGGCCGAGCAGTACTTC.

This clonotype turned up a few times. The junction does not match germline at one end; this may be a read error. This chain connects TRBV5-1 to TRBJ2-7, with a tentative D call TRBD2 (5 bases). The germline V gene has CDR1 SGHRS and CDR2 YFSETQ. The CDR3 extends over 15 amino acids. The CDR3 DNA reads as TGTGCCAGCAGCTTAGAGAGCGGTTCCTCCTACGAGCAGTACTTC. Protein sequence: CASSLESGSSYEQYF.

The rearrangement links TRBV10-3 to TRBJ2-5, with unresolved D. The V end lost 3 bases, the J end lost 2 bases, and 10 bases lay between the germline ends. CDR1 is ENHRY and CDR2 is SYGVKD in the germline V gene. The CDR3 is 14 residues long. The CDR3 protein is CAISESNIQETQYF. The CDR3 DNA sequence: TGTGCCATCAGTGAAAGTAACATACAAGAGACCCAGTACTTC.

The V call is TRBV2, the J call TRBJ1-6; 10 bases align to TRBD1. CDR1 SNHLY and CDR2 FYNNEI come from the germline V gene. CDR3 length: 14 residues. The V gene end was trimmed by 6 bases and the J gene end by 10 bases; junction bases not matched to a gene: 6. The CDR3 nucleotides read TGTGCCAGCAGCTCCGGGACAGGGGTGTCACCCCTCCACTTT. Its translation is CASSSGTGVSPLHF. Looking up the rest from reference TRBV2 and TRBJ1-6 gives the full variable domain: EPEVTQTPSHQVTQMGQEVILRCVPISNHLYFYWYRQILGQKVEFLVSFYNNEISEKSEIFDDQFSVERPDGSNFTLKIRSTKLEDSAMYFCASSSGTGVSPLHFGNGTRLTVT.

With respect to this clonotype: An end of the junction does not agree with germline; a read error may underlie this. This chain links TRBV5-1 with TRBJ2-2; no definite D call. Germline-derived CDR1 and CDR2 are SGHRS and YFSETQ. The CDR3 runs 14 residues. In DNA, the CDR3 is TGTGCCAGCAGTCTAGACGGGAACACCGGGGAGCTGTTTTTT. Its protein is CASSLDGNTGELFF.

The CDR3, as DNA: TGTGCCAGCACGAATTCGGGGAGGGGACACGGCTACACCTTC. Translation: CASTNSGRGHGYTF. The chain recombines TRBV11-2 with TRBJ1-2; TRBD1 might be the D (6 bases). The CDR3 runs to 14 residues. Germline CDR1 SGHAT, CDR2 FQNNGV. The V end was cut by 7 bases, the J end by 8 bases, with 20 bases between.

This clonotype was detected a few times. CDR3 bases: TGTGCCAGCTCACCCACAAGGGGCAATCAGCCCCAGCATTTT. This codes for CASSPTRGNQPQHF. The chain employs TRBV18 and TRBJ1-5, with no clear D. This CDR3 contains 14 residues. Trimming pared 3 bases from V and 2 bases from J, leaving 8 bases between. The germline V gene encodes CDR1 KGHSH and CDR2 LQKENI.

V and J are TRBV29-1 and TRBJ2-1, with D possibly matching TRBD1 (5 bases). CDR3 length: 12 amino acids. The germline V gene encodes CDR1 SQVTM and CDR2 ANQGSEA. With 4 bases removed from V and 7 bases from J, the gap between germline ends came to 11 bases. The CDR3 sequence: CSVGRVGNEQFF. The CDR3 nucleotides are TGCAGCGTTGGCAGGGTAGGGAATGAGCAGTTCTTC.

J is TRBJ1-1 and V is TRBV5-1, with D unclear. Deletions cut 0 bases from V and 0 bases from J, with 6 bases between. The CDR3 extends over 14 amino acids. From germline, CDR1 is SGHRS and CDR2 YFSETQ. Written as DNA, the CDR3 is TGCGCCAGCAGCTTGGCCGCGGTGAACACTGAAGCTTTCTTT. Translating gives CASSLAAVNTEAFF.

The chain couples TRBV10-3 to TRBJ2-1; TRBD1 matches at 11 bases. Gene TRBJ2-7 matches the end of the DNA better, so the J call may be wrong. There are 13 residues in the CDR3. Germline V CDR1 and CDR2: ENHRY, SYGVKD. CDR3 nucleotides: TGTACCACGGGACAGGGGGATTACGATGAGCAGTACTTC. This translates into CTTGQGDYDEQYF.

The chain carries TRBV5-1 and TRBJ2-1, with D maybe TRBD2 (6 bases). Germline V gives CDR1 SGHRS, CDR2 YFSETQ. Trimming removed 4 bases from V and 4 bases from J, with 21 bases in between. The CDR3 runs to 17 residues. For the CDR3, the DNA is TGCGCCAGCAGCCCCAATGGCGCGGCGGGGCAGTACAATGAGCAGTTCTTC. This translates into CASSPNGAAGQYNEQFF. Full variable domain (missing parts from reference TRBV5-1 and TRBJ2-1): KAGVTQTPRYLIKTRGQQVTLSCSPISGHRSVSWYQQTPGQGLQFLFEYFSETQRNKGNFPGRFSGRQFSNSRSEMNVSTLELGDSALYLCASSPNGAAGQYNEQFFGPGTRLTVL.